These T cell receptor beta chains were read from a single sample in a study of graft-versus-host responses after intestinal transplantation. Only in-frame clones appear in the TCRdb table, and some are missing; sequencing was by immunoSEQ multiplex PCR. The table lists about 20,000 clones, about 89% of them singletons, with 51% in the top ten. The sequences come from bone marrow, collected approximately 19 weeks after transplant. The receptor source for this set is a human patient who received an intestinal transplant, so some T cells may come from the graft donor. CDR3s include the opening cysteine and the closing phenylalanine or tryptophan. The D gene is left open where the match is weak. Some rows have no size entry. The others give once, few or many, or a class for an expanded clone.

j_call: TRBJ2-7; v_call: TRBV15; d_call: TRBD1; clone_size: .; cdr3_nt: TGTGCCACCAGCAGGGGACAGGGGTCCACCTACGAGCAGTACTTC; cdr3_aa: CATSRGQGSTYEQYF
j_call: TRBJ2-1; v_call: TRBV7-3; d_call: .; clone_size: .; cdr3_nt: TGTGCCAGCAGCTTAAATTCCTACAATGAGCAGTTCTTC; cdr3_aa: CASSLNSYNEQFF
j_call: TRBJ1-1; v_call: TRBV30; d_call: .; clone_size: .; cdr3_nt: TGTGCCTGGACTGGGGACCGACTCCGGAACACTGAAGCTTTCTTT; cdr3_aa: CAWTGDRLRNTEAFF
j_call: TRBJ2-1; v_call: TRBV6-5; d_call: .; clone_size: .; cdr3_nt: TGTGCCAGCAGTTTGGTGGCCAACAATGAGCAGTTCTTC; cdr3_aa: CASSLVANNEQFF
j_call: TRBJ2-7; v_call: TRBV14; d_call: .; clone_size: .; cdr3_nt: TGTGCCAGCAGCCCCAGTCCACGATACGAGCAGTACTTC; cdr3_aa: CASSPSPRYEQYF
j_call: TRBJ2-1; v_call: TRBV21-1; d_call: .; clone_size: .; cdr3_nt: TGTGCCAGCAGCAAAAAGCGGTTTTACAATGAGCAGTTCTTC; cdr3_aa: CASSKKRFYNEQFF
j_call: TRBJ2-7; v_call: TRBV27; d_call: .; clone_size: .; cdr3_nt: TGTGCCAGCAGCCCCGTATTTGGGTCAGGATCCTACGAGCAGTACTTC; cdr3_aa: CASSPVFGSGSYEQYF
j_call: TRBJ2-7; v_call: TRBV5-6; d_call: .; clone_size: .; cdr3_nt: TGTGCCAGCAGCTTGGCCAGGGTCTACGAGCAGTACTTC; cdr3_aa: CASSLARVYEQYF
j_call: TRBJ2-2; v_call: TRBV19; d_call: TRBD2; clone_size: .; cdr3_nt: TGTGCCAGTACTACGTGGGTAGCGGGCTCCCTGTTTAACACCGGGGAGCTGTTTTTT; cdr3_aa: CASTTWVAGSLFNTGELFF
j_call: TRBJ1-5; v_call: TRBV30; d_call: .; clone_size: .; cdr3_nt: TGTGCCTGGAGTCATCAGGAGGTCAGCAATCAGCCCCAGCATTTT; cdr3_aa: CAWSHQEVSNQPQHF
j_call: TRBJ2-1; v_call: TRBV25-1; d_call: .; clone_size: .; cdr3_nt: TGTGCCAGCAGTGTAGGGGTAAATGAGCAGTTCTTC; cdr3_aa: CASSVGVNEQFF
j_call: TRBJ2-1; v_call: TRBV7-3; d_call: .; clone_size: .; cdr3_nt: TGTGCCAGCAGCTCCACCGGGGGAGATTACTACAATGAGCAGTTCTTC; cdr3_aa: CASSSTGGDYYNEQFF
j_call: TRBJ2-1; v_call: TRBV7-9; d_call: .; clone_size: .; cdr3_nt: TGTGCCAGCAGTCCTAGAATAAGCTCCTACAATGAGCAGTTCTTC; cdr3_aa: CASSPRISSYNEQFF
j_call: TRBJ2-7; v_call: TRBV6-1; d_call: TRBD1; clone_size: .; cdr3_nt: TGTGCCAGCAGTTCTGGGACAGGATTTTCCTACGAGCAGTACTTC; cdr3_aa: CASSSGTGFSYEQYF
j_call: TRBJ1-1; v_call: TRBV5-1; d_call: .; clone_size: .; cdr3_nt: TGCGCCAGCAGCTTAGGCACTGAAGCTTTCTTT; cdr3_aa: CASSLGTEAFF
j_call: TRBJ1-5; v_call: TRBV6-6; d_call: TRBD1; clone_size: .; cdr3_nt: TGTGCCAGTTATAAGACAGGGATAGGCAATCAGCCCCAGCATTTT; cdr3_aa: CASYKTGIGNQPQHF
j_call: TRBJ2-7; v_call: TRBV2; d_call: TRBD2; clone_size: .; cdr3_nt: TGTGCCAGCAGGAGCGGGACCTCCTACGAGCAGTACTTC; cdr3_aa: CASRSGTSYEQYF
j_call: TRBJ2-7; v_call: TRBV28; d_call: .; clone_size: .; cdr3_nt: TGTGCCAGTCCCCCCTCGACAGTGGGAGGCTACGAGCAGTACTTC; cdr3_aa: CASPPSTVGGYEQYF
j_call: TRBJ1-3; v_call: TRBV6-6; d_call: .; clone_size: .; cdr3_nt: TGTGCCAGCAGTACAGGAGGGAGCTCTGGAAACACCATATATTTT; cdr3_aa: CASSTGGSSGNTIYF
j_call: TRBJ2-7; v_call: TRBV6-5; d_call: TRBD2; clone_size: few; cdr3_nt: TGTGCCAGCAGTTACATGACTAGCGGGGGCGGGGAGCAGTACTTC; cdr3_aa: CASSYMTSGGGEQYF
j_call: TRBJ1-5; v_call: TRBV6-5; d_call: TRBD1; clone_size: .; cdr3_nt: TGTGCCAGCAGTGCCCAGGGGGCCGGCCAGCCCCAGCATTTT; cdr3_aa: CASSAQGAGQPQHF
j_call: TRBJ2-5; v_call: TRBV28; d_call: .; clone_size: .; cdr3_nt: TGTGCCAGCAGTTTATGGCTAGTAGGAGGAGAGACCCAGTACTTC; cdr3_aa: CASSLWLVGGETQYF
j_call: TRBJ2-1; v_call: TRBV19; d_call: TRBD1; clone_size: .; cdr3_nt: TGTGCCAGTAGTCCCGGACAGGGGAATGAGCAGTTCTTC; cdr3_aa: CASSPGQGNEQFF
j_call: TRBJ1-1; v_call: TRBV5-1; d_call: TRBD1; clone_size: .; cdr3_nt: TGCGCCAGCAGCTTGGCACAGGGGGCTGGGAACACTGAAGCTTTCTTT; cdr3_aa: CASSLAQGAGNTEAFF
j_call: TRBJ2-2; v_call: TRBV6-5; d_call: TRBD2; clone_size: .; cdr3_nt: TGTGCCAGCAGATCCGGGACTACGTACACCGGGGAGCTGTTTTTT; cdr3_aa: CASRSGTTYTGELFF
j_call: TRBJ2-1; v_call: TRBV27; d_call: .; clone_size: once; cdr3_nt: TGTGCCAGCAGTTGGACAAGGATCAATGAGCAGTTCTTC; cdr3_aa: CASSWTRINEQFF
j_call: TRBJ1-4; v_call: TRBV6-5; d_call: TRBD1; clone_size: few; cdr3_nt: TGTGCCAGCAGCGACAGGGAATATGAAAAACTGTTTTTT; cdr3_aa: CASSDREYEKLFF
j_call: TRBJ1-4; v_call: TRBV28; d_call: .; clone_size: .; cdr3_nt: TGTGCCAGCAGCCCCTTTGAAAAACTGTTTTTT; cdr3_aa: CASSPFEKLFF
j_call: TRBJ2-7; v_call: TRBV10-2; d_call: .; clone_size: .; cdr3_nt: TGCGCCACCGCGTTCGGGACATTCTACGAGCAGTACTTC; cdr3_aa: CATAFGTFYEQYF
j_call: TRBJ2-4; v_call: TRBV19; d_call: .; clone_size: .; cdr3_nt: TGTGCCAGTAGTATAGAGGGGACCTACATTCAGTACTTC; cdr3_aa: CASSIEGTYIQYF